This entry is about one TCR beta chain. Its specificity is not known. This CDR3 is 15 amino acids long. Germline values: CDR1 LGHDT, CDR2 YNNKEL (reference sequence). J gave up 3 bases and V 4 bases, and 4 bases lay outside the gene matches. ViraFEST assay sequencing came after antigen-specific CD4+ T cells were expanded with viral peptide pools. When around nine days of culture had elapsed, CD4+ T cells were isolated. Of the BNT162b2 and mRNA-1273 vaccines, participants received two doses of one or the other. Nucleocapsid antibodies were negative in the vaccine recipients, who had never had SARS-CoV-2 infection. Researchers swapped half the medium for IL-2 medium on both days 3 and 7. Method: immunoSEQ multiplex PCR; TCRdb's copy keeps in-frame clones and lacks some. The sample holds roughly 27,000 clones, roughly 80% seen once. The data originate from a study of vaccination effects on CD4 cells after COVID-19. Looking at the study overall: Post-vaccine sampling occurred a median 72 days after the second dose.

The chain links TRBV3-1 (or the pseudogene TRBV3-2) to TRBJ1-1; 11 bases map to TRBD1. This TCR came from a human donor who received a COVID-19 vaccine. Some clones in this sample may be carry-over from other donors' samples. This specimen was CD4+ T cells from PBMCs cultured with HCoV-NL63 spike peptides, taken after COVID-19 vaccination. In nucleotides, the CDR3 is TGTGCCAGCAGCCGTGGGACAGGGGGTGACACTGAAGCTTTCTTT. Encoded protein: CASSRGTGGDTEAFF.